What follows describes a single T cell receptor beta chain. This record belongs to a study of T-cell reconstitution after alpha-beta-depleted transplantation in children. Researchers prepared the TCRbeta library using unique molecular identifiers, the study reports. TCRdb processed the PCR reads anew with MiXCR; each CDR3 protein has one entry. The top ten clones hold around 3.3% of a sample with 450,000 to 600,000 distinct CDR3 sequences, roughly 18% of them seen once. The sequence came from a human donor who donated a stem cell graft to a child with acute lymphoblastic leukemia. Sequencing used PBMCs from the stem cell graft donor, obtained from the stem cell graft.

The CDR3 bases are TGCGCCAGCAGCTTGGCGGGGGTTGGAGGGAGCCCCACAGATACGCAGTATTTT. As protein: CASSLAGVGGSPTDTQYF. The V call is TRBV5-1, the J call TRBJ2-3; D perhaps matches TRBD2 (6 bases). This CDR3 region has 18 residues. Trimming took off 0 bases at V and 2 bases at J, with 19 bases between the two ends. Germline lookup yields CDR1 SGHRS and CDR2 YFSETQ.